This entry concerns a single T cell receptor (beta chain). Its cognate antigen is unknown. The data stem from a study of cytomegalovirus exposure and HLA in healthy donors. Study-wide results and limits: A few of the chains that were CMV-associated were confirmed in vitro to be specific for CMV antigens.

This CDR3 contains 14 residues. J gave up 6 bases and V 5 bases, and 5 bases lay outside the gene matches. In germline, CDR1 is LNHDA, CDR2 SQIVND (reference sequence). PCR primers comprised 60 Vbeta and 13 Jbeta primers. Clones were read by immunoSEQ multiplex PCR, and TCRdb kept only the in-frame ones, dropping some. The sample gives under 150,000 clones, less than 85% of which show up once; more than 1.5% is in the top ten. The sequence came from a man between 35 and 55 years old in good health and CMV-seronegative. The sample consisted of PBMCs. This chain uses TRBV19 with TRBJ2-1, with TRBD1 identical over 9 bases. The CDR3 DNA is TGTGCCAGTAGTCCCGGGACAGGGTTCAATGAGCAGTTCTTC. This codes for CASSPGTGFNEQFF.